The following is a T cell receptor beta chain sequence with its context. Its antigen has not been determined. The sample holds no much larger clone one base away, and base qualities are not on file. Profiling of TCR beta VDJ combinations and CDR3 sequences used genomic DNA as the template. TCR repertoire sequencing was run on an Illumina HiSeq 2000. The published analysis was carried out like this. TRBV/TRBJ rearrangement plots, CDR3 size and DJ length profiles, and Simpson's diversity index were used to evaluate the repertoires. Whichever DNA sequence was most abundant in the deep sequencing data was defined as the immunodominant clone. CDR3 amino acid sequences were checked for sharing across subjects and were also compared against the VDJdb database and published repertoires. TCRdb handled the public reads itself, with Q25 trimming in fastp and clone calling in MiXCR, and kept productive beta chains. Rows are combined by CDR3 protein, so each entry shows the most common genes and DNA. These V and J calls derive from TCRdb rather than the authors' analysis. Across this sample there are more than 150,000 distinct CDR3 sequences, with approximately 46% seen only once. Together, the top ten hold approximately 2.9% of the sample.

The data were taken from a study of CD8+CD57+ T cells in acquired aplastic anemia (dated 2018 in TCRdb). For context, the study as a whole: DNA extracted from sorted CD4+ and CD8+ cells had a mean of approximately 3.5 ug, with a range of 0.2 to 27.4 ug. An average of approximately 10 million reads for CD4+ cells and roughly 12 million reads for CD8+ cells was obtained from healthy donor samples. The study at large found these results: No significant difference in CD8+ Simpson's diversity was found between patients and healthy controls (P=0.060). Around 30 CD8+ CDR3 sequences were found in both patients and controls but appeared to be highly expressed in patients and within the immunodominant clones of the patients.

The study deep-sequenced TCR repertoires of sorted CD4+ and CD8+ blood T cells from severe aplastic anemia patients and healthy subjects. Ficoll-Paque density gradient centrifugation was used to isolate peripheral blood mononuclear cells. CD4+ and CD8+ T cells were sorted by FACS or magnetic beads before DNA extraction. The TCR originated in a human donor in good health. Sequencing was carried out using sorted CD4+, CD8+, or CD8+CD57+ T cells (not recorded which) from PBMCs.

The CDR3 region reads CASSRQGDYGYTF. The DNA reads TGTGCCAGTAGTCGACAGGGTGACTATGGCTACACCTTC. The receptor chain draws on TRBV19 and TRBJ1-2; 7 nucleotides in the junction match TRBD1. The germline V end is reduced by 5 bases and the J end by 3 bases; junction bases left unmatched: 3. The CDR3 runs 13 amino acids, cysteine and phenylalanine included. Only CDR3 DNA is held: 39 bases, read in frame from base 1. Based on the germline V gene (reference sequence), the CDR1 and CDR2 sequences are LNHDA and SQIVND.